Following are 10 T cell receptor beta chains from one sample sequenced in a study of neurological immune-mediated disorders. TCRdb redid the calling of the 5' RACE reads with MiXCR, one entry per CDR3 protein. The table includes around 15,000 distinct CDR3 sequences, over 12% detected once. The sample was PBMCs. These receptors were obtained from a man in his fifties or sixties with HTLV-1-associated myelopathy (HAM/TSP).

There are many counts of this clonotype. This rearrangement joins TRBV29-1 to TRBJ1-1; possible D gene TRBD1, 5 bases. The V end lost 1 base, the J end lost 3 bases, and 9 bases lay between the germline ends. The germline V gene encodes CDR1 SQVTM and CDR2 ANQGSEA. This CDR3 has 13 amino acids. CDR3 residues: CSVEGRAHTEAFF. The CDR3 coding sequence is TGCAGCGTTGAAGGCAGGGCGCACACTGAAGCTTTCTTT.

The V gene is TRBV4-1, the J gene TRBJ1-6, with 7 bases lining up with TRBD1. This CDR3 comprises 17 residues. V lost 7 bases to trimming and J lost 3 bases; unmatched junction nucleotides: 12. Germline V gene data show CDR1 as MGHRA and CDR2 as YSYEKL. In DNA, the CDR3 is TGCGCCAGCACCGGGACTGGGACAGACTACTATAATTCACCCCTCCACTTT. This encodes CASTGTGTDYYNSPLHF.

Many counts were recorded for this clonotype. This chain uses TRBV30 with TRBJ1-5, with a possible D match to TRBD1 (6 bases). CDR1 and CDR2 (germline): GTSNPN, SVGIG (reference sequence). The ends were cut back, 2 bases at V and 6 bases at J, with 14 bases in the middle. The CDR3 loop spans 14 amino acids. DNA of the CDR3: TGTGCCTGGAGTTCGGGGACACCCATTCAGCCCCAGCATTTT. As protein: CAWSSGTPIQPQHF.

In this sample, this clonotype turned up many times. The chain is built from TRBV7-9 and TRBJ2-1; 7 nucleotides agree with TRBD1. The CDR3 is made up of 13 amino acids. Trimming cost V 7 bases and J 9 bases; bases outside gene matches: 9. From germline, CDR1 is SEHNR and CDR2 FQNEAQ (reference sequence). CDR3 region: CASKPDRVAEQFF. The CDR3 region has the DNA TGTGCCAGCAAACCTGACAGGGTCGCTGAGCAGTTCTTC. Looking up the rest from reference TRBV7-9 and TRBJ2-1 gives the full variable domain: DTGVSQNPRHKITKRGQNVTFRCDPISEHNRLYWYRQTLGQGPEFLTYFQNEAQLEKSRLLSDRFSAERPKGSFSTLEIQRTEQGDSAMYLCASKPDRVAEQFFGPGTRLTVL.

This clonotype was detected many times. The V and J genes are TRBV6-2 or TRBV6-3 and TRBJ2-3; 9 bases are shared with TRBD1. The germline V gene has CDR1 MNHEY and CDR2 SVGEGT. The CDR3 spans 16 residues. Losses at the gene ends were 2 bases for V and 3 bases for J; bases not matched to a gene: 6. CDR3 sequence: CASSYNRGRVTDTQYF. The CDR3 DNA reads as TGTGCCAGCAGTTACAACAGGGGGCGCGTTACAGATACGCAGTATTTT.

V usage is TRBV20-1 and J usage is TRBJ1-5; 7 nucleotides line up with TRBD1. Germline V gene sequence: CDR1 DFQATT, CDR2 SNEGSKA (reference sequence). The CDR3 runs 15 residues. Trimming removed 3 bases from V and 1 base from J; junction bases left unmatched: 6. CDR3 sequence (DNA): TGCAGTGCTAGGGAAAGACAGGGAAGCAATCAGCCCCAGCATTTT. Protein product: CSARERQGSNQPQHF.

The chain links TRBV12-3 or TRBV12-4 to TRBJ2-1; TRBD2 matches 8 bases. V lost 1 base, J lost 1 base, and 9 bases stayed unmatched. The CDR3 is 18 residues long. CDR3 protein: CASSLGLAWCGSYNEQFF. The CDR3, as DNA: TGTGCCAGCAGTTTAGGACTAGCGTGGTGTGGTTCCTACAATGAGCAGTTCTTC.

This clonotype was found many times. J is TRBJ2-1 and V is TRBV5-1, with D possibly TRBD2 on 7 matching bases. With 1 base removed from V and 5 bases from J, the gap between germline ends came to 16 bases. The CDR3 contains 16 residues. The V gene's germline CDR1 is SGHRS and CDR2 YFSETQ. The CDR3: CASSLTGRGQNNEQFF. In nucleotides, the CDR3 is TGCGCCAGCAGCTTGACGGGGCGGGGGCAAAACAATGAGCAGTTCTTC.

The chain combines TRBV20-1 with TRBJ2-7, with D perhaps given as TRBD1 or TRBD2 (6 bases each). V was trimmed by 4 bases and J by 3 bases, leaving 16 bases between them. The germline V gene has CDR1 DFQATT and CDR2 SNEGSKA (reference sequence). The CDR3 is 14 residues long. CDR3 sequence: CSAKGGSDSYEQYF. DNA for the CDR3: TGCAGTGCTAAGGGGGGATCCGACAGCTACGAGCAGTACTTC.

Points on this clonotype: A much bigger clone sits one base away, suggesting this may be a read error. This chain joins TRBV20-1 and TRBJ2-7, with no clear D. Germline CDR1 is DFQATT and CDR2 is SNEGSKA (reference sequence). This CDR3 has 9 residues. The CDR3 DNA sequence: TGCAGTGCTACCCCTCGGGTCTGCTTC. Its translation: CSATPRVCF.